This T cell receptor beta chain stems from a study of siplizumab effects on memory and regulatory T cells. Findings and caveats of the study: Some alloreactive sequences were traceable to unstimulated CD4+ memory cells, and siplizumab significantly reduced them.

Measured with immunoSEQ multiplex PCR; TCRdb has only the in-frame clones, and not every one. The sample carries about 52,000 clones, 95% to 98% recorded once. Concerning this clone itself: As yet, its antigen is unknown.

Unstimulated subsets comprising naive, memory, effector memory and TEMRA cells were sequenced in a few donor pairs. V lost 4 bases and J lost 1, with 18 bases in between. The length of the CDR3 is 17 residues. Looked up from germline, CDR1 is MNHNS and CDR2 is SASEGT. This sequence joins TRBV6-1 and TRBJ2-3, with D tentatively TRBD2 (6 bases). The sequence came from a human donor in good health. The source material was naive CD4+ T cells sorted from blood. The CDR3 protein is CASSVGRGGTGTDTQYF. CDR3 coding DNA: TGTGCCAGCAGTGTAGGGCGTGGGGGGACGGGCACAGATACGCAGTATTTT.